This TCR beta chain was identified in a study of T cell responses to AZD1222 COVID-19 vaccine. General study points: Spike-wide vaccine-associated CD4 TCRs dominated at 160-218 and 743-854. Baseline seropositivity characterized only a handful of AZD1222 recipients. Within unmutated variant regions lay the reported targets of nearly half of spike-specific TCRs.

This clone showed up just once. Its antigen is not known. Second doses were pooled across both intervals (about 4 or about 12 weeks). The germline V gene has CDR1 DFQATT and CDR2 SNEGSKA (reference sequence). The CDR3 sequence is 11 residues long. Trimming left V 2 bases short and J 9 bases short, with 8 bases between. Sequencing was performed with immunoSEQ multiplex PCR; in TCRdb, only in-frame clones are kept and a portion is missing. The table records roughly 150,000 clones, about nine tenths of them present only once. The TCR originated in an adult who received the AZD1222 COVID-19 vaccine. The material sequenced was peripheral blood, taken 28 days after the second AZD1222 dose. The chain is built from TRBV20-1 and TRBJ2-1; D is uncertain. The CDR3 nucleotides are TGCAGTGCTAGACTCCTGGCTGAGCAGTTCTTC. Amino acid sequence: CSARLLAEQFF.